Listed below are T cell receptor beta chains from one sample, sequenced in a study of tumor-infiltrating lymphocytes in primary liver carcinoma. TCRdb re-called the multiplex PCR reads with MiXCR, one entry per CDR3 protein. The data hold tens of thousands of distinct CDR3 sequences, with around 84% observed a single time. Sequenced sample: liver tumor tissue from sampling region 3. Receptor source: a middle-aged man with primary liver carcinoma and hepatitis B virus infection. Both conserved end residues are part of each CDR3. The D gene is left open where the match is weak. Clone size appears in some rows only: once, few, many, or a class for an expanded clone.

D gene	clone size	V gene	J gene	CDR3 protein	CDR3 DNA
-	-	TRBV4-1	TRBJ1-5	CARSQEVADGVLSQHF	TGCGCCAGGAGCCAAGAAGTCGCGGACGGGGTTCTGTCCCAGCATTTT
-	-	TRBV5-1	TRBJ1-4	CASSPGTRPEKLFF	TGCGCCAGTAGCCCCGGGACAAGGCCAGAAAAACTGTTTTTT
TRBD2	many	TRBV14	TRBJ2-7	CASSQAGGGYEQYF	TGTGCCAGCAGCCAAGCGGGGGGGGGCTACGAGCAGTACTTC
-	-	TRBV4-1	TRBJ1-5	CASSQEGGQVYQPQHF	TGCGCCAGCAGCCAAGAAGGCGGGCAGGTGTATCAGCCCCAGCATTTT
-	-	TRBV12-3/TRBV12-4	TRBJ1-6	CANSLENSPLRF	TGTGCCAACAGTTTAGAGAATTCACCCCTCCGCTTT
-	-	TRBV10-3	TRBJ2-7	CAISGAGGGGYEQYF	TGTGCCATCAGTGGAGCCGGAGGGGGAGGCTACGAGCAATACTTC
-	once	TRBV4-3	TRBJ2-7	CASSQDLGRTPYEQNF	TGTGCCAGCAGCCAGGATTTGGGCAGGACACCTTACGAGCAGAACTTC
-	-	TRBV5-1	TRBJ1-2	CASSFDGAVNHGYTF	TGCGCCAGCAGCTTTGATGGAGCAGTTAACCATGGCTACACCTTC
-	medium-sized	TRBV6-5	TRBJ1-1	CASSYSGTNTEAFF	TGTGCCAGCAGTTATTCAGGGACTAACACTGAAGCTTTCTTT
-	few	TRBV11-2	TRBJ1-4	CASSKTPGGINEELFF	TGTGCCAGCAGCAAGACTCCAGGAGGAATAAATGAGGAACTGTTTTTT
-	-	TRBV11-1	TRBJ2-2	CVSSLARFGELFF	TGTGTCAGCAGCTTAGCACGTTTCGGGGAGTTGTTTTTT
TRBD2	once	TRBV4-2	TRBJ2-7	CASSGKPGLEGGPHVQYF	TGTGCCAGCAGTGGAAAACCGGGACTAGAGGGGGGGCCACACGTGCAGTACTTC
-	medium-sized	TRBV4-3	TRBJ2-2	CASSQNPEGNPGELFF	TGCGCCAGCAGCCAAAACCCAGAAGGAAACCCCGGGGAGCTGTTTTTT
TRBD1	-	TRBV4-1	TRBJ2-1	CANSQGTGRSPYNEQFF	TGCGCCAACAGCCAGGGGACAGGGAGGAGCCCCTACAATGAGCAGTTCTTC
-	-	TRBV10-3	TRBJ1-1	CAISDTVDTEASF	TGTGCCATCAGTGACACAGTGGACACTGAAGCTTCCTTT
-	many	TRBV11-2	TRBJ2-3	CASSPLADDTQYF	TGTGCCAGCAGCCCGCTAGCAGACGATACGCAGTATTTT
TRBD1	-	TRBV10-2	TRBJ1-4	CASSQSGQGSEKLFF	TGCGCCAGCAGTCAGTCGGGACAGGGAAGCGAAAAACTGTTTTTT
-	-	TRBV14	TRBJ2-7	CASSVATFTYDQHF	TGTGCCAGCAGCGTAGCGACTTTCACCTACGATCAGCACTTC
TRBD1	-	TRBV5-6	TRBJ2-1	CTSSLGNRGSSFNEQFF	TGTACCAGCAGCTTGGGAAACAGGGGCAGCTCCTTCAATGAGCAGTTCTTT
TRBD2	-	TRBV11-2	TRBJ2-5	CVSSQTPGGGKKTQYF	TGTGTCAGTAGCCAAACCCCTGGCGGGGGGAAAAAGACCCAGTACTTC
-	many	TRBV10-3	TRBJ2-7	CAISPGSGAYEQYF	TGTGCCATCAGTCCCGGCTCGGGGGCCTACGAGCAGTACTTC
-	-	TRBV12-3/TRBV12-4	TRBJ1-2	CARSRTGDYGYTF	TGTGCCAGGAGCCGGACGGGGGACTATGGCTACACCTTC
-	few	TRBV6-6	TRBJ2-2	CVSRPDSSSGELFF	TGTGTCAGCCGTCCGGACTCCTCCTCGGGGGAGCTGTTTTTT
-	-	TRBV12-3/TRBV12-4	TRBJ2-5	CASSTYPGDEETQYF	TGTGCCAGCAGCACCTACCCCGGGGACGAAGAGACCCAATACTTC
-	-	TRBV6-5	TRBJ2-7	CAAGHFSYKQYF	TGTGCCGCTGGACACTTCTCCTACAAGCAGTACTTC
TRBD1	many	TRBV6-5	TRBJ2-6	CASSLWTGMKAGANVLTF	TGTGCCAGCAGTCTTTGGACAGGGATGAAAGCTGGGGCCAACGTCCTGACTTTC
-	medium-sized	TRBV6-1	TRBJ2-7	CASSQQGYEQYF	TGTGCCAGCAGTCAACAGGGATACGAGCAGTACTTC
-	-	TRBV4-2	TRBJ2-3	CASREKGVTDTQYF	TGTGCCAGCCGAGAGAAGGGAGTGACAGATACGCAGTATTTT
TRBD2	-	TRBV4-2	TRBJ2-7	CASSGKPGLAGGPQEQYF	TGTGCCAGCAGTGGAAAACCGGGGCTAGCGGGAGGGCCACAGGAGCAATACTTT
-	-	TRBV12-3/TRBV12-4	TRBJ1-5	CASIEEAGQPQHF	TGTGCCAGTATTGAGGAGGCAGGGCAGCCCCAGCATTTT
-	-	TRBV10-2	TRBJ2-7	CASNHGQGAIYEQYF	TGTGCCAGCAACCATGGACAAGGGGCGATCTACGAGCAGTATTTC
-	once	TRBV11-3	TRBJ2-1	CDSSLMWDNEQFF	TGTGACAGCAGCTTAATGTGGGATAATGAACAGTTCTTC
TRBD2	-	TRBV11-2	TRBJ2-5	CANSQTPGGGKETHYF	TGTGCCAATAGCCAAACTCCCGGCGGGGGGAAGGAGACCCACTACTTC
-	-	TRBV11-1	TRBJ2-5	CASSRQVAVEAQYF	TGTGCCAGCAGTAGACAGGTGGCGGTGGAGGCCCAGTACTTC
-	-	TRBV11-2	TRBJ2-5	CASSQIPGEGKEAQYF	TGTGCCAGCAGCCAAATACCTGGCGAGGGGAAAGAGGCCCAGTACTTC
-	-	TRBV28	TRBJ2-7	CTSNLGGQGAYEQYF	TGTACCAGCAATTTAGGGGGGCAGGGGGCCTACGAGCAGTACTTC
-	-	TRBV6-6	TRBJ2-1	CVSSYFRDNDQFF	TGTGTCAGCAGTTACTTCAGAGACAATGATCAGTTCTTC
-	-	TRBV11-2	TRBJ1-4	CASSLNGFANEKLFF	TGTGCCAGCAGCTTAAACGGGTTCGCTAATGAGAAGCTGTTTTTT
-	once	TRBV11-2	TRBJ2-5	CVSSQTPGGEEETQYF	TGTGTCAGCAGCCAAACTCCTGGCGGGGAGGAAGAGACCCAGTATTTC
TRBD2	-	TRBV6-2/TRBV6-3	TRBJ2-1	CASMTSGRAVQFF	TGTGCCAGCATGACTAGCGGGAGGGCCGTACAGTTCTTC
-	-	TRBV6-1	TRBJ1-2	CVSSEVVCRPDYGYTF	TGTGTCAGCAGTGAAGTTGTCTGCAGACCTGACTATGGCTACACCTTC
TRBD1	once	TRBV18	TRBJ1-1	CVSSPPRQGIAFF	TGTGTCAGCTCGCCACCACGACAGGGAATTGCTTTCTTT
TRBD1	-	TRBV4-2	TRBJ1-2	CASSQEAGGGSDYTF	TGTGCGAGCAGCCAGGAGGCAGGGGGCGGATCTGACTACACCTTC
-	-	TRBV13	TRBJ2-1	CVSSLGQYNYEQFF	TGTGTCAGCAGCCTCGGACAGTATAACTACGAGCAGTTCTTC
TRBD2	-	TRBV28	TRBJ2-1	CTSSRLGLAGHNEQFF	TGTACCAGCAGTCGCCTCGGACTAGCGGGACACAATGAGCAGTTCTTC
TRBD2	-	TRBV10-3	TRBJ2-7	CAITKRSGLAGGFSSEQYF	TGTGCCATCACCAAACGATCGGGACTAGCAGGAGGGTTCTCCAGCGAGCAGTACTTC
-	-	TRBV6-6	TRBJ1-4	CASSVGTFNEKLFF	TGTGCTAGCAGTGTCGGGACATTTAATGAAAAACTGTTTTTT
-	-	TRBV5-6	TRBJ2-7	CASNLATGFLQYF	TGTGCTAGCAACTTGGCAACCGGGTTTTTGCAGTACTTC
TRBD2	medium-sized	TRBV12-5	TRBJ2-1	CASGLVRGSSGGHNEQFF	TGTGCTAGTGGTTTGGTACGGGGTTCTAGCGGAGGGCACAATGAGCAGTTCTTC
TRBD1	-	TRBV6-5	TRBJ2-7	CASLSGTGYNERYF	TGTGCCAGTCTCTCCGGGACAGGGTATAACGAGCGGTACTTC
TRBD2	-	TRBV11-2	TRBJ2-3	CARSTGTSGTDKQYF	TGTGCCCGCAGCACCGGGACTAGTGGCACCGATAAGCAGTATTTT
-	-	TRBV6-2/TRBV6-3	TRBJ1-5	CASNQAGTVSNQPQRF	TGTGCCAGCAACCAAGCCGGGACGGTTAGCAATCAGCCCCAGCGTTTT
-	-	TRBV5-1	TRBJ2-3	CASRGAGPGTQYF	TGCGCCAGCAGGGGTGCAGGGCCAGGTACGCAATATTTT
-	-	TRBV6-2/TRBV6-3	TRBJ2-1	CASNLVASGTLKNEQLF	-
-	-	TRBV4-2	TRBJ2-2	CASSQQRFSQANTGQLVF	TGTGCCAGCAGCCAGCAGCGATTTAGTCAGGCGAACACGGGGCAGCTGGTTTTT
-	-	TRBV11-2	TRBJ2-2	CASSFAGSNTAELLF	TGTGCCAGCAGCTTTGCGGGATCGAACACCGCGGAGCTGCTATTT
TRBD2	few	TRBV7-8	TRBJ2-1	CAGSMLGGSGRTNEQFF	TGTGCCGGCAGCATGTTAGGGGGTAGCGGGAGAACCAATGAGCAGTTCTTC
TRBD2	-	TRBV5-1	TRBJ2-7	CASTLGLTSRRNYEQYF	TGCGCCAGCACCTTGGGACTGACTAGCAGGAGGAACTACGAGCAGTACTTC
-	-	TRBV4-2	TRBJ1-5	CVSSQAPGISNQPQHF	TGTGTCAGCAGCCAAGCGCCCGGGATTAGCAATCAGCCCCAGCATTTT
-	few	TRBV12-3/TRBV12-4	TRBJ2-7	CASNLIGSGSSYEQYF	TGTGCTAGCAATTTAATAGGCTCCGGTAGCTCCTACGAACAGTACTTC